Each of the 25 T cell receptor beta chains below was sequenced from the same sample in a study of Ad26.COV2.S vaccination and SARS-CoV-2 variants. The table came from immunoSEQ multiplex PCR; TCRdb's copy has only in-frame clones and leaves some out. This sample has over 110,000 clones, with 75% to 90% found just once. The source material was peripheral blood, sampled after recovery from COVID-19. The receptors here all came from a human donor who had recovered from COVID-19.

The V call is TRBV12-3 or TRBV12-4, the J call TRBJ1-1; D unresolved. V was pared by 6 bases and J by 3 bases, with 11 bases between. This CDR3 has 13 residues. The CDR3, as DNA: TGTGCCAGCAGCCTCAGTAGACACACTGAAGCTTTCTTT. This translates into CASSLSRHTEAFF.

V usage is TRBV7-6 and J usage is TRBJ2-5; D might be TRBD2 (7 bases). CDR1 is SGHVS, CDR2 FNYEAQ, per germline. Trimming took off 8 bases at V and 4 bases at J, with 14 bases between the two ends. The CDR3 covers 13 residues. CDR3 DNA sequence: TGTGCCAGCGCCTTCCGGGGGGCAGAGACCCAGTACTTC. This translates into CASAFRGAETQYF.

This clone was found a few times. The rearrangement joins TRBV5-5 to TRBJ2-7; D gene unclear. The CDR3 runs to 13 residues. The V end was cut by 2 bases, the J end by 6 bases, with 12 bases between. Germline assignment: CDR1 SGHKS and CDR2 YYEKEE (reference sequence). The CDR3 is CASSFPLVGEQYF. The CDR3, as DNA: TGTGCCAGCAGCTTCCCGCTTGTAGGCGAGCAGTACTTC. Together with reference TRBV5-5 and TRBJ2-7, the CDR3 gives the full variable domain: DAGVTQSPTHLIKTRGQQVTLRCSPISGHKSVSWYQQVLGQGPQFIFQYYEKEERGRGNFPDRFSARQFPNYSSELNVNALLLGDSALYLCASSFPLVGEQYFGPGTRLTVT.

The chain combines TRBV9 with TRBJ2-5; D assignment may be TRBD1 or TRBD2 (6 bases each). This CDR3 is 14 amino acids long. Germline CDR1 SGDLS, CDR2 YYNGEE. Deletions cut 1 base from V and 5 bases from J, with 12 bases between. DNA of the CDR3: TGTGCCAGCAGCGTAAAGGGGGGAATGGAGACCCAGTACTTC. This translates into CASSVKGGMETQYF.

This chain connects TRBV5-1 to TRBJ1-4; 7 bases fit TRBD1. CDR3 size: 14 residues. V lost 7 bases and J lost 3; bases outside the gene matches: 6. Per germline, CDR1 SGHRS and CDR2 YFSETQ. CDR3 in amino acids: CASSKGGSNEKLFF. CDR3 nucleotides: TGCGCCAGCTCAAAAGGGGGCTCTAATGAAAAACTGTTTTTT.

J is TRBJ2-2 and V is TRBV28; no clear D. Germline lookup yields CDR1 MDHEN and CDR2 SYDVKM. The CDR3 is 13 residues long. The V end was cut by 4 bases, the J end by 0 bases, with 3 bases between. The CDR3 spells CASSSPNTGELFF. The DNA of the CDR3 is TGTGCCAGCAGTTCGCCGAACACCGGGGAGCTGTTTTTT. Combining the CDR3 with reference TRBV28 and TRBJ2-2 gives the whole variable domain DVKVTQSSRYLVKRTGEKVFLECVQDMDHENMFWYRQDPGLGLRLIYFSYDVKMKEKGDIPEGYSVSREKKERFSLILESASTNQTSMYLCASSSPNTGELFFGEGSRLTVL.

The rearrangement links TRBV5-6 to TRBJ1-5; D remains ambiguous. Germline V gives CDR1 SGHDT, CDR2 YYEEEE. Trimming took 1 base from V and 7 from J, leaving 18 bases between them. The CDR3 has 16 residues. CDR3 coding DNA: TGTGCCAGCAGCTTGTGGGCTGGCGGGGTAGGGCAGCCCCAGCATTTT. This codes for CASSLWAGGVGQPQHF.

The chain couples TRBV15 to TRBJ2-7; tentative D call: TRBD2 (5 bases). The germline V gene encodes CDR1 LNHNV and CDR2 YYDKDF (reference sequence). V was shortened by 5 bases and J by 2 bases, with 13 bases between the two germline ends. The CDR3 has 14 amino acids. CDR3 sequence: CATSAGLSPYEQYF. CDR3 in DNA: TGTGCCACCAGCGCGGGCTTATCGCCCTACGAGCAGTACTTC.

This chain uses TRBV7-9 with TRBJ1-2; TRBD1 agrees at 7 bases. The trim removed 7 bases at V and 8 bases at J, leaving 10 bases unmatched. This CDR3 is built from 13 residues. Per germline, CDR1 SEHNR and CDR2 FQNEAQ (reference sequence). CDR3 DNA sequence: TGTGCCAGCACCGGGGGACAGCTCGAGGGCTACACCTTC. Amino acid sequence: CASTGGQLEGYTF. Full variable domain (missing parts from reference TRBV7-9 and TRBJ1-2): DTGVSQNPRHKITKRGQNVTFRCDPISEHNRLYWYRQTLGQGPEFLTYFQNEAQLEKSRLLSDRFSAERPKGSFSTLEIQRTEQGDSAMYLCASTGGQLEGYTFGSGTRLTVV.

V gene TRBV28 combines with J gene TRBJ2-1; possible D gene TRBD2, 6 bases. Germline V gives CDR1 MDHEN, CDR2 SYDVKM. The CDR3 covers 17 residues. V shed 3 bases and J shed 2 bases, with 17 bases lying between them. CDR3 region: CASSFFIREITYNEQFF. The CDR3 coding sequence is TGTGCCAGCAGTTTTTTCATACGGGAGATCACCTACAATGAGCAGTTCTTC.

The V and J genes are TRBV2 and TRBJ1-2; 9 bases map to TRBD1. J lost 5 bases, V lost 6 bases, and 4 bases had no gene match. Germline CDR1 is SNHLY and CDR2 is FYNNEI. The CDR3 length is 13 residues. The CDR3 coding sequence is TGTGCCAGCAGATCGGACAGGGGTTATGGCTACACCTTC. Encoded protein: CASRSDRGYGYTF.

The V gene is TRBV11-2, the J gene TRBJ2-1; 8 nucleotides line up with TRBD2. Trimming cost V 3 bases and J 8 bases; bases outside gene matches: 12. Germline lookup yields CDR1 SGHAT and CDR2 FQNNGV. The CDR3 has 16 amino acids. The CDR3: CASSLGTAGGVDEQFF. CDR3 nucleotides: TGTGCCAGCAGCTTGGGGACTGCCGGGGGGGTCGATGAGCAGTTCTTC.

This clone was detected only a few times. V gene TRBV19 combines with J gene TRBJ2-2, with 8 bases lining up with TRBD1. The ends lost 6 bases at V and 3 bases at J; junction bases unmatched: 9. The CDR3 is 16 residues long. CDR1 LNHDA and CDR2 SQIVND come from the germline V gene (reference sequence). CDR3 sequence reads: CASRPQGAGYTGELFF. In nucleotides, the CDR3 is TGTGCCAGTAGGCCCCAGGGGGCTGGTTACACCGGGGAGCTGTTTTTT. The full variable domain, its missing parts supplied by reference TRBV19 and TRBJ2-2, is DGGITQSPKYLFRKEGQNVTLSCEQNLNHDAMYWYRQDPGQGLRLIYYSQIVNDFQKGDIAEGYSVSREKKESFPLTVTSAQKNPTAFYLCASRPQGAGYTGELFFGEGSRLTVL.

The rearrangement uses TRBV4-3 and TRBJ2-2; D gene unclear. V dropped 0 bases and J dropped 7 bases, with 6 bases sitting between them. The length of the CDR3 is 13 residues. CDR1 is LGHNA and CDR2 is YSLEER in the germline V gene. CDR3 loop: CASSQDQNGELFF. In DNA, the CDR3 is TGCGCCAGCAGCCAAGATCAAAACGGGGAGCTGTTTTTT.

The chain couples TRBV7-2 to TRBJ1-1, with D perhaps TRBD1 (5 bases). V was clipped by 3 bases and J by 5 bases, with 16 bases between them. CDR3 length equals 15 residues. CDR1 is SGHTA and CDR2 is FQGNSA in the germline V gene. The chain's CDR3 is CASSFVERGGTEAFF. The CDR3, as DNA: TGTGCCAGCAGCTTCGTCGAAAGGGGCGGAACTGAAGCTTTCTTT.

The chain is built from TRBV6-5 and TRBJ1-2, with 9 nucleotides matching TRBD1. The CDR3 is 14 residues long. Germline CDR1 reads MNHEY; CDR2 reads SVGAGI. J gave up 7 bases and V 6 bases, and 9 bases lay outside the gene matches. The chain's CDR3 is CASRSGQGNFGYTF. The CDR3 coding sequence is TGTGCCAGCAGATCGGGACAGGGAAATTTTGGCTACACCTTC.

This chain uses TRBV2 with TRBJ2-1; 8 positions agree with TRBD1. This CDR3 contains 15 residues. The germline V gene encodes CDR1 SNHLY and CDR2 FYNNEI. Trimming at V came to 5 bases and at J to 0 bases, leaving 3 bases not matched to a gene. The CDR3 coding sequence is TGTGCCAGCAGTAGGGGACAGGCCTCCTACAATGAGCAGTTCTTC. Protein: CASSRGQASYNEQFF.

This rearrangement joins TRBV5-1 to TRBJ1-6, with D possibly TRBD1 on 6 matching bases. V was cut by 3 bases and J by 8 bases, with 12 bases left in between. CDR3 size: 14 residues. Germline values: CDR1 SGHRS, CDR2 YFSETQ. CDR3 region: CASSSGTRDSPLHF. The DNA of the CDR3 is TGCGCCAGCAGCTCCGGGACAAGAGATTCACCCCTCCACTTT.

Here the CDR3 DNA reads TGTGCCAGCAGCCGCCGACAGGGACTGACGGGAAACACCATATATTTT. This gives the protein CASSRRQGLTGNTIYF. The chain combines TRBV7-2 with TRBJ1-3; 7 bases line up with TRBD1. After removal of 5 bases from V and 4 bases from J, the junction contained 11 bases not matched to a gene. The CDR3 totals 16 residues. CDR1 SGHTA and CDR2 FQGNSA come from the germline V gene.

The chain employs TRBV6-5 and TRBJ1-1, with D possibly being TRBD1 (5 bases). Trimming pared 4 bases from V and 1 base from J, leaving 13 bases between. Germline CDR1 reads MNHEY; CDR2 reads SVGAGI. There are 15 residues in the CDR3. The CDR3 DNA follows: TGTGCCAGCAGTTCCTCCGGGACGGGGAACACTGAAGCTTTCTTT. Translating it yields CASSSSGTGNTEAFF.

The V and J genes are TRBV4-3 and TRBJ2-1, with 9 bases that match TRBD2. The germline V gene has CDR1 LGHNA and CDR2 YSLEER. J was trimmed by 8 bases and V by 1 base; bases with no gene match: 6. The CDR3 extends over 15 amino acids. The DNA for the CDR3 is TGCGCCAGCAGCCAAGGTAATAGCGGGGGATATGAGCAGTTCTTC. It codes for CASSQGNSGGYEQFF.

This rearrangement joins TRBV19 to TRBJ1-3; 9 bases are shared with TRBD1. The CDR3 spans 15 residues. Germline trimming cut 4 bases from V and 1 base from J; bases unmatched to any gene: 2. Germline CDR1 is LNHDA and CDR2 is SQIVND (reference sequence). Here the CDR3 DNA reads TGTGCCAGTAGTACACAGGGGGCTTCTGGAAACACCATATATTTT. It codes for CASSTQGASGNTIYF.

V gene TRBV4-1 combines with J gene TRBJ1-1; no firm D call. Germline CDR1 MGHRA, CDR2 YSYEKL. The CDR3 contains 17 residues. The V gene lost 1 base and the J gene lost 0 bases, with 15 bases spanning the gap. The CDR3 nucleotides read TGCGCCAGCAGCCAAGCCTCGAGCGGAGGGTTGAACACTGAAGCTTTCTTT. This translates into CASSQASSGGLNTEAFF.

The chain couples TRBV29-1 to TRBJ2-7, with D maybe TRBD1 (5 bases). V lost 3 bases to trimming and J lost 2 bases, with 8 bases between them. There are 12 residues in the CDR3. Germline values: CDR1 SQVTM, CDR2 ANQGSEA. CDR3 nucleotide sequence: TGCAGCGTTGATGTAGGGGCCTACGAGCAGTACTTC. Protein: CSVDVGAYEQYF.

The chain links TRBV18 to TRBJ1-5, with a possible D match to TRBD1 (5 bases). This CDR3 is built from 14 residues. The germline gives CDR1 KGHSH, CDR2 LQKENI. Between the trimmed V and J ends, which lost 5 bases and 1 base, there was a span of 9 bases. The DNA of the CDR3 is TGTGCCAGCTCAACCCGACAGAGCAATCAGCCCCAGCATTTT. Protein product: CASSTRQSNQPQHF.